This T cell receptor beta chain was captured by sequencing in a study of OX40 agonist ivuxolimab in advanced cancers. Study findings and constraints: With doses of 0.1-3.0 mg/kg, partial responders showed among the lowest clonal expansion.

Concerning this clone: Its antigen is unidentified.

Measured with immunoSEQ multiplex PCR; TCRdb has only the in-frame clones, and not every one. Here the sample spans tens of thousands of clones, around 84% being singletons. CDR1 is SGHDN, CDR2 FVKESK, per germline. V lost 4 bases and J lost 0, with 13 bases in between. This CDR3 spans 15 amino acids. This chain joins TRBV14 and TRBJ2-7; D may be TRBD2 (5 bases). The clonotype was recovered from an adult with an advanced solid tumor such as melanoma, head and neck, liver or kidney cancer. The source material was CD4+ or CD8+ T cells sorted from blood, sampled in a trial of the OX40 agonist ivuxolimab. This CDR3 reads CASSPAGGSSYEQYV. CDR3 nucleotides: TGTGCCAGCAGCCCCGCGGGCGGCAGCTCCTACGAGCAGTACGTC.